Below, 21 T cell receptor beta chains from the same sample are listed, as sequenced in a study of cytomegalovirus exposure and HLA in healthy donors (dated by TCRdb to about 2017). Libraries were prepared through the immunoSEQ multiplex PCR assay. The multiplex PCR relied on a mix of 60 forward primers for TCR Vbeta segments and 13 reverse primers for TCR Jbeta segments. The table comes from immuneACCESS by way of TCRdb, which keeps in-frame sequences with V and J called. Part of the clones is missing from these tables; in studies checked, under half for an unresolved V gene and the rest for unknown reasons. Present in this sample are 110,000 to 150,000 clones, about 80% of which were seen just once. The ten largest clones represent around 4.1% of the sample. Sequences were obtained from PBMCs. All receptors derive from a man aged 40-49 years in good health and CMV-seronegative.

This clone has a single count. The J gene is TRBJ1-5, the V gene TRBV7-9, with 9 nucleotides matching TRBD1. The CDR3 totals 16 residues. Germline V gives CDR1 SEHNR, CDR2 FQNEAQ (reference sequence). V gave up 1 base and J gave up 3 bases; unmatched junction bases: 4. DNA for the CDR3: TGTGCCAGCAGCTTAGGACAGGGGGTATCCAATCAGCCCCAGCATTTT. This gives the protein CASSLGQGVSNQPQHF.

The rearrangement links TRBV4-3 to TRBJ1-2, with a possible D match to TRBD1 (6 bases). The CDR3 loop spans 15 amino acids. Germline CDR1 reads LGHNA; CDR2 reads YSLEER. V shed 5 bases and J shed 0 bases, with 13 bases lying between them. The chain's CDR3 is CASSKTGPTNYGYTF. The CDR3 DNA sequence: TGCGCCAGCAGCAAAACAGGGCCTACTAACTATGGCTACACCTTC.

The chain uses TRBV27 and TRBJ1-1; a weak D match, TRBD1 (5 bases). V lost 0 bases and J lost 5, with 13 bases in between. CDR1 and CDR2 from the germline V gene are MNHEY and SMNVEV (reference sequence). The CDR3 is 15 residues long. The CDR3 sequence: CASSLSSQGYTEAFF. Here the CDR3 DNA reads TGTGCCAGCAGTTTATCGAGTCAGGGTTATACTGAAGCTTTCTTT.

The V call is TRBV30, the J call TRBJ1-4; possible D gene TRBD1, 6 bases. The germline gives CDR1 GTSNPN, CDR2 SVGIG (reference sequence). The CDR3 runs 15 residues. Trimming removed 0 bases at V and 2 bases at J, with 10 bases between. DNA for the CDR3: TGTGCCTGGAGTGTACGGGGGGGCACTAATGAAAAACTGTTTTTT. Its protein is CAWSVRGGTNEKLFF.

The chain links TRBV19 to TRBJ1-6; D remains unclear. Deletions cut 4 bases from V and 8 bases from J, with 18 bases between. The germline V gene encodes CDR1 LNHDA and CDR2 SQIVND (reference sequence). The CDR3 consists of 16 residues. CDR3: CASSTRGGLDHSPLHF. In DNA form, the CDR3 reads TGTGCCAGTAGTACCCGGGGAGGACTGGACCATTCACCCCTCCACTTT.

V usage is TRBV18 and J usage is TRBJ1-1; possibly TRBD1 for D (5 bases). Germline V lookup: CDR1 KGHSH, CDR2 LQKENI. The CDR3 consists of 14 residues. V was clipped by 3 bases and J by 1 base, with 9 bases between them. CDR3 nucleotide sequence: TGTGCCAGCTCACCGTCCGGGGGGAACACTGAAGCTTTCTTT. This translates into CASSPSGGNTEAFF.

This clone was detected only a few times. The chain couples TRBV7-2 to TRBJ2-2; D may be TRBD1 (7 bases). Germline CDR1 and CDR2: SGHTA and FQGNSA. The CDR3 runs to 15 residues. Deletions cut 2 bases from V and 7 bases from J, with 14 bases between. This CDR3 is CASSLYRGGIGELFF. The CDR3 DNA reads as TGTGCCAGCAGCTTATACAGGGGAGGTATCGGGGAGCTGTTTTTT.

The V call is TRBV11-3, the J call TRBJ1-6, with 7 positions matching TRBD1. The CDR3 consists of 14 residues. Germline values: CDR1 SGHNT, CDR2 YENEEA. The V gene end was trimmed by 4 bases and the J gene end by 9 bases; junction bases not matched to a gene: 6. The CDR3, as DNA: TGTGCCAGCAGCTCCGGACAGGCGGGTTCACCCCTCCACTTT. This codes for CASSSGQAGSPLHF.

This CDR3 is CASSARSGAPGAEQFF. In DNA form, the CDR3 reads TGTGCCAGCAGCGCAAGGAGCGGGGCCCCTGGGGCTGAGCAGTTCTTC. This sequence joins TRBV7-2 and TRBJ2-1; TRBD2 matches at 7 bases. The J segment lost 9 bases and the V segment lost 5 bases, leaving 16 bases of the junction unmatched. This CDR3 is built from 16 residues. In germline, CDR1 is SGHTA, CDR2 FQGNSA.

V is TRBV6-4 and J is TRBJ1-2; D is possibly TRBD1 (5 bases). Between the trimmed V and J ends, which lost 6 bases and 4 bases, there was a span of 18 bases. The V gene's germline CDR1 is MRHNA and CDR2 SNTAGT. The CDR3 has 15 residues. CDR3 loop: CASSPLSQGGYGYTF. CDR3 nucleotides: TGTGCCAGCAGCCCCCTTTCCCAGGGAGGCTATGGCTACACCTTC.

This chain links TRBV10-3 with TRBJ1-5; 8 nucleotides match TRBD1. In germline, CDR1 is ENHRY, CDR2 SYGVKD. The V and J ends lost 0 bases and 2 bases, in that order; junction bases with no gene match: 0. This CDR3 is built from 15 residues. CDR3 nucleotides: TGTGCCATCAGTGAGTCGGACAGGGGCAATCAGCCCCAGCATTTT. Translation gives CAISESDRGNQPQHF.

V and J are TRBV9 and TRBJ1-1, with unresolved D. Germline assignment: CDR1 SGDLS and CDR2 YYNGEE. Trimming cost V 4 bases and J 0 bases, with 10 bases left between them. The CDR3 is 14 residues long. Here the CDR3 reads CASSSRHLNTEAFF. As DNA, the CDR3 is TGTGCCAGCAGCTCAAGACACCTGAACACTGAAGCTTTCTTT.

The chain combines TRBV6-5 with TRBJ2-5; 9 nucleotides line up with TRBD1. V lost 8 bases to trimming and J lost 4 bases; unmatched junction nucleotides: 8. Germline CDR1 reads MNHEY; CDR2 reads SVGAGI. The CDR3 runs to 14 residues. Written as DNA, the CDR3 is TGTGCCAGCCGAAGGGACAGGGTCGTAGAGACCCAGTACTTC. Its translation: CASRRDRVVETQYF.

In its sample, this clone was seen once. This rearrangement joins TRBV7-2 to TRBJ2-3; TRBD2 matches 14 bases. The CDR3 runs to 16 residues. J gave up 6 bases and V 3 bases, and 5 bases lay outside the gene matches. Germline CDR1 SGHTA, CDR2 FQGNSA. CDR3 DNA: TGTGCCAGCAGCTTTGGACTAGCGGGGGGCTGGGATACGCAGTATTTT. It codes for CASSFGLAGGWDTQYF.

With regard to this clone: The sample carries other DNA sequences with the same CDR3. This chain connects TRBV7-2 to TRBJ2-1; 12 bases are shared with TRBD2. Germline V gene lookup returns CDR1 SGHTA and CDR2 FQGNSA. This CDR3 contains 15 residues. Trimming cost V 2 bases and J 4 bases; bases outside gene matches: 0. CDR3 protein: CASSLTSGGYNEQFF. The CDR3 DNA follows: TGTGCCAGCAGCTTAACTAGCGGGGGGTACAATGAGCAGTTCTTC.

The V call is TRBV6-5, the J call TRBJ1-2; a possible D gene is TRBD1 (6 bases). CDR1 and CDR2 from the germline V gene are MNHEY and SVGAGI. The CDR3 is made up of 13 amino acids. Trimming pared 6 bases from V and 2 bases from J, leaving 10 bases between. DNA for the CDR3: TGTGCCAGCAGGCCGGGACAAAACTATGGCTACACCTTC. Its translation is CASRPGQNYGYTF.

The rearrangement links TRBV6-4 to TRBJ1-6; possibly TRBD1 for D (5 bases). Between the trimmed V and J ends, which lost 6 bases and 6 bases, there was a span of 15 bases. The CDR3 length is 15 residues. Germline CDR1 reads MRHNA; CDR2 reads SNTAGT. CDR3 sequence (DNA): TGTGCCAGCAGAACTGATGGGGCGGTTAATTCACCCCTCCACTTT. Its protein product is CASRTDGAVNSPLHF.

In this sample, this clone turned up a few times. The CDR3 spells CASSVGDRPVVNTEAFF. The CDR3 DNA is TGTGCCAGCAGCGTAGGGGACAGACCAGTAGTAAACACTGAAGCTTTCTTT. The rearrangement links TRBV9 to TRBJ1-1, with 7 bases aligning to TRBD1. Trimming cost V 0 bases and J 2 bases; bases outside gene matches: 10. Germline V gives CDR1 SGDLS, CDR2 YYNGEE. The length of the CDR3 is 17 residues. The variable domain in full, completed from reference TRBV9 and TRBJ1-1, reads DSGVTQTPKHLITATGQRVTLRCSPRSGDLSVYWYQQSLDQGLQFLIQYYNGEERAKGNILERFSAQQFPDLHSELNLSSLELGDSALYFCASSVGDRPVVNTEAFFGQGTRLTVV.

J is TRBJ2-3 and V is TRBV7-9, with TRBD2 matching over 13 bases. V lost 4 bases and J lost 2; bases outside the gene matches: 3. CDR1 SEHNR and CDR2 FQNEAQ come from the germline V gene (reference sequence). The CDR3 length is 16 residues. DNA for the CDR3: TGTGCCAGCAGCTCTGGACTAGCGGGGGTCACAGATACGCAGTATTTT. Translation gives CASSSGLAGVTDTQYF.

The CDR3 DNA reads TGTGCCAGCAGCTACACAGGTACCCGCGGTGAGCAGTTCTTC. The encoded protein is CASSYTGTRGEQFF. The chain combines TRBV11-3 with TRBJ2-1, with D possibly matching TRBD1 (5 bases). CDR1 and CDR2 (germline): SGHNT, YENEEA. The CDR3 runs to 14 residues. The V gene lost 4 bases and the J gene lost 9 bases, with 16 bases spanning the gap.

V usage is TRBV19 and J usage is TRBJ2-5, with a weak D call TRBD1 (6 bases). Trimming took 4 bases from V and 5 from J, leaving 11 bases between them. Looked up from germline, CDR1 is LNHDA and CDR2 is SQIVND (reference sequence). This CDR3 contains 13 residues. The CDR3 region has the DNA TGTGCCAGTAGTAATCAGGGGCGGGAGACCCAGTACTTC. It is translated as CASSNQGRETQYF.